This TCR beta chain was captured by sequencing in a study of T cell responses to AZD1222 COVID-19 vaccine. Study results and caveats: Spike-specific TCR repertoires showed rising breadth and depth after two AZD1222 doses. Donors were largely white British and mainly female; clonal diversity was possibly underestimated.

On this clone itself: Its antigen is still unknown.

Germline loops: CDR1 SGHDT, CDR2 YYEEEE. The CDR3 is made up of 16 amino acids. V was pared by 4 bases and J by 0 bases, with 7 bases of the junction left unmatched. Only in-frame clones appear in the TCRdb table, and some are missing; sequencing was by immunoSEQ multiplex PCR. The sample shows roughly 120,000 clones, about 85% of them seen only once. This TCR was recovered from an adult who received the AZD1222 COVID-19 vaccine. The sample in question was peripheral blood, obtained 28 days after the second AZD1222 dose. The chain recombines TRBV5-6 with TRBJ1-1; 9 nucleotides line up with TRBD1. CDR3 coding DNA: TGTGCCAGCAGCCTAGGGACAGGGTACATGAACACTGAAGCTTTCTTT. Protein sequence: CASSLGTGYMNTEAFF. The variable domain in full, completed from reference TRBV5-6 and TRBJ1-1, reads DAGVTQSPTHLIKTRGQQVTLRCSPKSGHDTVSWYQQALGQGPQFIFQYYEEEERQRGNFPDRFSGHQFPNYSSELNVNALLLGDSALYLCASSLGTGYMNTEAFFGQGTRLTVV.